Listed below are T cell receptor beta chains from one sample, sequenced in a study of blood T cell repertoires in COVID-19. Here immunoSEQ multiplex PCR was the method, and the copy in TCRdb shows in-frame clones only, minus some. The sample has about 170,000 clones; around four fifths are singletons. Material: peripheral blood. All receptors derive from a woman between 65 and 79 years old with COVID-19, enrolled during active disease. Each CDR3 is given with its conserved first and last residue. The D gene is left open where the match is weak. The size entry is marked missing in some rows and otherwise reads once, few, many or a size class.

D gene: .
V gene: TRBV11-2
J gene: TRBJ2-3
clone size: .
CDR3 DNA: TGTGCCAGCAGCTTGAGCCTCACAGATACGCAGTATTTT
CDR3 protein: CASSLSLTDTQYF

D gene: TRBD1
V gene: TRBV27
J gene: TRBJ2-7
clone size: once
CDR3 DNA: TGTGCCAGCAGTGAGTACGGGGGACAGGTTCGGTACGAGCAGTACTTC
CDR3 protein: CASSEYGGQVRYEQYF

D gene: .
V gene: TRBV3-1/TRBV3-2
J gene: TRBJ1-2
clone size: .
CDR3 DNA: TGTGCCAGCAGCCAAAGAGAAAATGGCTACACCTTC
CDR3 protein: CASSQRENGYTF

D gene: .
V gene: TRBV6-4
J gene: TRBJ1-2
clone size: .
CDR3 DNA: TGTGCCAGCAGTCGCCCGGGGTATGGCTACACCTTC
CDR3 protein: CASSRPGYGYTF

D gene: TRBD2
V gene: TRBV12-3/TRBV12-4
J gene: TRBJ2-1
clone size: .
CDR3 DNA: TGTGCCAGCAGCGACGGACTAGCGGGAGTACTGTTCTTC
CDR3 protein: CASSDGLAGVLFF

D gene: TRBD1
V gene: TRBV4-2
J gene: TRBJ2-3
clone size: few
CDR3 DNA: TGTGCCAGCAGCCAAACAGGGGGAAACACAGATACGCAGTATTTT
CDR3 protein: CASSQTGGNTDTQYF

D gene: .
V gene: TRBV4-2
J gene: TRBJ1-3
clone size: .
CDR3 DNA: TGTGCCAGCAGCCAAGATGGAGCGGCTGGGAGAACGGGAAACACCATATATTTT
CDR3 protein: CASSQDGAAGRTGNTIYF

D gene: .
V gene: TRBV2
J gene: TRBJ2-2
clone size: .
CDR3 DNA: TGTGCCAGCAGTGAGTTTCAGGGGAACACCGGGGAGCTGTTTTTT
CDR3 protein: CASSEFQGNTGELFF

D gene: TRBD1
V gene: TRBV5-1
J gene: TRBJ1-1
clone size: .
CDR3 DNA: TGCGCCAGCAGCTTGCATCCGACAGGGGATACTGAAGCTTTCTTT
CDR3 protein: CASSLHPTGDTEAFF

D gene: TRBD1
V gene: TRBV5-1
J gene: TRBJ2-7
clone size: few
CDR3 DNA: TGCGCCAGCAGCTTGGATGGACAGGGTGTTTGGGAGCAGTACTTC
CDR3 protein: CASSLDGQGVWEQYF

D gene: .
V gene: TRBV10-3
J gene: TRBJ2-3
clone size: .
CDR3 DNA: TGTGCCATCAGTGAGGGTTCGGGGGTAGATACGCAGTATTTT
CDR3 protein: CAISEGSGVDTQYF

D gene: .
V gene: TRBV6-6
J gene: TRBJ2-1
clone size: .
CDR3 DNA: TGTGCCAGCAGTCCGAGGCTCCTCCACAATGAGCAGTTCTTC
CDR3 protein: CASSPRLLHNEQFF

D gene: .
V gene: TRBV4-1
J gene: TRBJ1-1
clone size: .
CDR3 DNA: TGCGCCAGCCGTTTGAACACTGAAGCTTTCTTT
CDR3 protein: CASRLNTEAFF

D gene: .
V gene: TRBV27
J gene: TRBJ1-3
clone size: .
CDR3 DNA: TGTGCCAGCAGCCGCTGGGGGGAGAAAAACACCATATATTTT
CDR3 protein: CASSRWGEKNTIYF

D gene: .
V gene: TRBV27
J gene: TRBJ2-3
clone size: once
CDR3 DNA: TGTGCCAGCAGTTTAGGGTCAGGCCGGGAAGATACGCAGTATTTT
CDR3 protein: CASSLGSGREDTQYF

D gene: .
V gene: TRBV3-1/TRBV3-2
J gene: TRBJ2-1
clone size: .
CDR3 DNA: TGTGCCAGCAGCCAAGGAGGAGACTGGTACTACAATGAGCAGTTCTTC
CDR3 protein: CASSQGGDWYYNEQFF

D gene: TRBD2
V gene: TRBV3-1/TRBV3-2
J gene: TRBJ2-1
clone size: once
CDR3 DNA: TGTGCCAGCAGCCTCCCTCAGGCGGGAGGGTACAATGAGCAGTTCTTC
CDR3 protein: CASSLPQAGGYNEQFF

D gene: TRBD1
V gene: TRBV19
J gene: TRBJ2-7
clone size: .
CDR3 DNA: TGTGCAAGTAGTGGTACAGGGGCCTACGAGCAGTACTTC
CDR3 protein: CASSGTGAYEQYF

D gene: .
V gene: TRBV28
J gene: TRBJ1-4
clone size: .
CDR3 DNA: .
CDR3 protein: CASSSSGRTNEKLFF

D gene: TRBD1
V gene: TRBV11-3
J gene: TRBJ1-1
clone size: .
CDR3 DNA: TGTGCCAGCAGTCTCGGACAGGGGATGAAGACTGAAGCTTTCTTT
CDR3 protein: CASSLGQGMKTEAFF

D gene: .
V gene: TRBV18
J gene: TRBJ2-5
clone size: .
CDR3 DNA: TGTGCCAGCTCAGATTTGAGGGAGACCCAGTACTTC
CDR3 protein: CASSDLRETQYF

D gene: .
V gene: TRBV5-1
J gene: TRBJ1-1
clone size: .
CDR3 DNA: TGCGCCAGCATGGGGAGGATGAACACTGAAGCTTTCTTT
CDR3 protein: CASMGRMNTEAFF

D gene: .
V gene: TRBV6-5
J gene: TRBJ1-6
clone size: few
CDR3 DNA: TGTGCCAGCAGTACAGGGTCAGATTTTTCACCCCTCCACTTT
CDR3 protein: CASSTGSDFSPLHF

D gene: TRBD1
V gene: TRBV6-5
J gene: TRBJ2-7
clone size: .
CDR3 DNA: TGTGCCAGCAGACGTACCGGGACAGTAGGAGACGAGCAGTACTTC
CDR3 protein: CASRRTGTVGDEQYF

D gene: .
V gene: TRBV9
J gene: TRBJ1-3
clone size: .
CDR3 DNA: TGTGCCAGCAGCGTAGGGAGCAGCTCTGGAAACACCATATATTTT
CDR3 protein: CASSVGSSSGNTIYF

D gene: .
V gene: TRBV29-1
J gene: TRBJ1-6
clone size: .
CDR3 DNA: TGCAGCGTTGAATCAGGGGATTCACCCCTCCACTTT
CDR3 protein: CSVESGDSPLHF

D gene: .
V gene: TRBV7-8
J gene: TRBJ1-5
clone size: few
CDR3 DNA: TGTGCCAGCAGCCCCGTGAGGAATCAGCCCCAGCATTTT
CDR3 protein: CASSPVRNQPQHF

D gene: .
V gene: TRBV30
J gene: TRBJ1-1
clone size: .
CDR3 DNA: TGTGCCTGGAATCGCGTGGGGCCGAACACTGAAGCTTTCTTT
CDR3 protein: CAWNRVGPNTEAFF

D gene: .
V gene: TRBV20-1
J gene: TRBJ2-7
clone size: .
CDR3 DNA: TGCAGTGCTCGACTGGCCCACGAGCAGTACTTC
CDR3 protein: CSARLAHEQYF

D gene: TRBD1
V gene: TRBV29-1
J gene: TRBJ1-3
clone size: once
CDR3 DNA: TGCAGCGTTGACCCAGGGGGTCCTGGAAACACCATATATTTT
CDR3 protein: CSVDPGGPGNTIYF

D gene: .
V gene: TRBV28
J gene: TRBJ1-1
clone size: .
CDR3 DNA: TGTGCCAGCGGGCCGGGGACTGAAGCTTTCTTT
CDR3 protein: CASGPGTEAFF

D gene: .
V gene: TRBV7-2
J gene: TRBJ2-2
clone size: .
CDR3 DNA: TGTGCCAGCAGCTTATTAGGCGGATTGAACACCGGGGAGCTGTTTTTT
CDR3 protein: CASSLLGGLNTGELFF

D gene: .
V gene: TRBV7-2
J gene: TRBJ2-3
clone size: .
CDR3 DNA: TGTGCCAGCAGCCGGGGGGCGCGCACAGATACGCAGTATTTT
CDR3 protein: CASSRGARTDTQYF

D gene: .
V gene: TRBV2
J gene: TRBJ2-7
clone size: .
CDR3 DNA: TGTGCCAGCAGAGCGGACGAGCAGTACTTC
CDR3 protein: CASRADEQYF

D gene: .
V gene: TRBV2
J gene: TRBJ1-1
clone size: once
CDR3 DNA: TGTGCCAGCAGTCTCAGGGTAACTGAAGCTTTCTTT
CDR3 protein: CASSLRVTEAFF

D gene: .
V gene: TRBV19
J gene: TRBJ1-1
clone size: .
CDR3 DNA: TGTGCCAGTAGACCCCCTCTAGGGAGGGAGGAAGGCACTGAAGCTTTCTTT
CDR3 protein: CASRPPLGREEGTEAFF

D gene: TRBD1
V gene: TRBV10-3
J gene: TRBJ2-5
clone size: .
CDR3 DNA: TGTGCCATCAGTGAGTCACAGGGGACGCAGACCCAGTACTTC
CDR3 protein: CAISESQGTQTQYF

D gene: .
V gene: TRBV27
J gene: TRBJ2-5
clone size: .
CDR3 DNA: TGTGCCAGCAGTTTCACAGGGCAGGGCCAAGAGACCCAGTACTTC
CDR3 protein: CASSFTGQGQETQYF

D gene: .
V gene: TRBV15
J gene: TRBJ1-4
clone size: once
CDR3 DNA: TGTGCCACCAGCAGGGCCGGGTGGAATGAAAAACTGTTTTTT
CDR3 protein: CATSRAGWNEKLFF

D gene: .
V gene: TRBV28
J gene: TRBJ1-2
clone size: .
CDR3 DNA: TGTGCCAGCAGTTTCCAGCGACCCTATGGCTACACCTTC
CDR3 protein: CASSFQRPYGYTF

D gene: TRBD1
V gene: TRBV5-5
J gene: TRBJ2-3
clone size: .
CDR3 DNA: TGTGCCAGCAGCGCAGGGACAGGGTTCACAGATACGCAGTATTTT
CDR3 protein: CASSAGTGFTDTQYF

D gene: .
V gene: TRBV7-6
J gene: TRBJ2-1
clone size: .
CDR3 DNA: TGTGCCAGCAGTCATAGTTACAATGAGCAGTTCTTC
CDR3 protein: CASSHSYNEQFF

D gene: TRBD1
V gene: TRBV5-6
J gene: TRBJ1-5
clone size: .
CDR3 DNA: TGTGCCAGCAGCGGGTCCAGGGGGAATCAGCCCCAGCATTTT
CDR3 protein: CASSGSRGNQPQHF

D gene: .
V gene: TRBV5-1
J gene: TRBJ1-1
clone size: once
CDR3 DNA: TGCGCCAGCAGCTTTTCACTCGGTTACGGGTTTGAAGCTTTCTTT
CDR3 protein: CASSFSLGYGFEAFF

D gene: .
V gene: TRBV19
J gene: TRBJ2-1
clone size: .
CDR3 DNA: TGTGCCAGTAGTATGCACGGGACCTACAATGAGCAGTTCTTC
CDR3 protein: CASSMHGTYNEQFF